These 31 T cell receptor beta chains were sequenced from one sample in a study of blood T cell repertoires in COVID-19. The repertoire was sequenced with immunoSEQ multiplex PCR; TCRdb's copy has only in-frame clones and lacks some. The table shows 320,000 or so clones, with around 85% occurring only once. Sequencing was carried out using PBMCs or T cells enriched from blood (not recorded which). The source of these receptors is a woman in her 30s who had been exposed to COVID-19.

The chain uses TRBV15 and TRBJ1-2, with D perhaps TRBD1 (6 bases). This CDR3 contains 14 residues. Germline V gene data show CDR1 as LNHNV and CDR2 as YYDKDF (reference sequence). Trimming stripped 1 base from V and 7 bases from J, with 13 bases between. CDR3: CATSRGGGAGGYTF. CDR3 nucleotide sequence: TGTGCCACCAGCAGAGGTGGGGGGGCCGGTGGCTACACCTTC.

A remark on this clone: Given a far larger clone just one base away, this is likely a sequencing read error. The sample contains more than one DNA sequence encoding this CDR3. The chain combines TRBV28 with TRBJ1-4, with D maybe TRBD1 (6 bases). The ends were cut back, 2 bases at V and 8 bases at J, with 6 bases in the middle. The CDR3 totals 12 residues. CDR1 MDHEN and CDR2 SYDVKM come from the germline V gene. CDR3 residues: CASSLRGEKLFF. CDR3 DNA: TGTGCCAGCAGTTTAAGGGGGGAAAAACTGTTTTTT.

The V and J genes are TRBV28 and TRBJ2-1; a possible D gene is TRBD1 (6 bases). CDR1 MDHEN and CDR2 SYDVKM come from the germline V gene. Trimming removed 3 bases from V and 5 bases from J, with 11 bases in between. The CDR3 is 14 amino acids. The DNA for the CDR3 is TGTGCCAGCAGTTTTTCGGACAGTAACAATGAGCAGTTCTTC. It translates to CASSFSDSNNEQFF.

The chain employs TRBV7-9 and TRBJ1-1; 8 bases line up with TRBD1. The germline gives CDR1 SEHNR, CDR2 FQNEAQ (reference sequence). After removal of 5 bases from V and 5 bases from J, the junction contained 10 bases not matched to a gene. The CDR3 has 15 residues. In DNA form, the CDR3 reads TGTGCCAGCAGCCCAGGACAGGGTTTAAGGACTGAAGCTTTCTTT. Residues: CASSPGQGLRTEAFF.

The CDR3 DNA reads TGTGCCAGCAGCCAAGACGGGACACCTAATCAGCCCCAGCATTTT. Its translation: CASSQDGTPNQPQHF. This chain joins TRBV3-1 (or the pseudogene TRBV3-2) and TRBJ1-5; perhaps TRBD1 as D (6 bases). This CDR3 has 15 residues. The germline V and J ends were trimmed by 0 bases and 4 bases, with 10 bases remaining between them. The germline gives CDR1 LGHDT, CDR2 YNNKEL (reference sequence).

This clone has just one count. The chain employs TRBV3-1 (or the pseudogene TRBV3-2) and TRBJ1-1; D perhaps matches TRBD1 (5 bases). This CDR3 spans 14 amino acids. V was shortened by 2 bases and J by 5 bases, with 12 bases between the two germline ends. Germline CDR1 is LGHDT and CDR2 is YNNKEL (reference sequence). CDR3 in amino acids: CASSQPRRGTEAFF. The CDR3 coding sequence is TGTGCCAGCAGCCAACCTAGGAGGGGAACTGAAGCTTTCTTT.

The chain joins TRBV28 to TRBJ2-1; possibly TRBD2 for D (6 bases). The CDR3 has 15 amino acids. Germline-derived CDR1 and CDR2 are MDHEN and SYDVKM. V lost 2 bases and J 6 bases, leaving 14 bases between the germline ends. The CDR3 loop reads CASSLRRTSFNEQFF. The DNA of the CDR3 is TGTGCCAGCAGTTTAAGACGAACTAGCTTCAATGAGCAGTTCTTC. Variable domain in full (rest from reference TRBV28 and TRBJ2-1): DVKVTQSSRYLVKRTGEKVFLECVQDMDHENMFWYRQDPGLGLRLIYFSYDVKMKEKGDIPEGYSVSREKKERFSLILESASTNQTSMYLCASSLRRTSFNEQFFGPGTRLTVL.

Here the CDR3 DNA reads TGTGCCACCCGGACTTTTCGCGTCCTGACTTTC. It is translated as CATRTFRVLTF. This chain links TRBV19 with TRBJ2-6, with D possibly TRBD2 on 5 matching bases. The ends were cut back, 10 bases at V and 12 bases at J, with 13 bases in the middle. The CDR3 consists of 11 residues. CDR1 is LNHDA, CDR2 SQIVND, per germline (reference sequence).

V and J are TRBV28 and TRBJ1-2; 8 nucleotides line up with TRBD1. The ends lost 3 bases at V and 3 bases at J; junction bases unmatched: 9. The germline CDR1 and CDR2 sequences are MDHEN and SYDVKM. This CDR3 has 16 residues. This CDR3 is CASSFPPGQVDYGYTF. The DNA for the CDR3 is TGTGCCAGCAGTTTCCCCCCGGGACAGGTGGACTATGGCTACACCTTC.

The chain carries TRBV6-5 and TRBJ1-5, with 12 bases that match TRBD1. With 6 bases clipped from V and 9 bases from J, the junction kept 6 bases outside the gene matches. The CDR3 is made up of 14 amino acids. CDR1 and CDR2 from the germline V gene are MNHEY and SVGAGI. CDR3 DNA: TGTGCCAGCAGGAGGGACAGGGGGCATCCGCCCCAGCATTTT. It specifies CASRRDRGHPPQHF.

This clone has more than one count but fewer than ten. This chain joins TRBV19 and TRBJ2-7; TRBD2 matches at 11 bases. CDR1 and CDR2 from the germline V gene are LNHDA and SQIVND (reference sequence). Losses at the gene ends were 6 bases for V and 6 bases for J; bases not matched to a gene: 7. This CDR3 spans 14 amino acids. CDR3 region: CASRGLAELSEQYF. As DNA, the CDR3 is TGTGCCAGTAGGGGACTAGCGGAATTAAGCGAGCAGTACTTC.

This rearrangement joins TRBV19 to TRBJ1-5; D possibly corresponds to TRBD1 (5 bases). The CDR3 consists of 15 residues. Trimming took 0 bases from V and 10 from J, leaving 16 bases between them. The germline gives CDR1 LNHDA, CDR2 SQIVND (reference sequence). CDR3 amino acids: CASSIDGGANRPQHF. The CDR3 nucleotides are TGTGCCAGTAGTATAGACGGGGGAGCCAATCGACCCCAGCATTTT. Full variable domain (remainder filled in from reference TRBV19 and TRBJ1-5): DGGITQSPKYLFRKEGQNVTLSCEQNLNHDAMYWYRQDPGQGLRLIYYSQIVNDFQKGDIAEGYSVSREKKESFPLTVTSAQKNPTAFYLCASSIDGGANRPQHFGDGTRLSIL.

The count of this clone is one. This rearrangement joins TRBV9 to TRBJ1-3, with TRBD1 as a possible D gene (6 bases). Germline CDR1 SGDLS, CDR2 YYNGEE. This CDR3 is built from 15 residues. V was cut by 2 bases and J by 4 bases, with 13 bases left in between. The CDR3 loop is CASSVDRSKGNTIYF. DNA for the CDR3: TGTGCCAGCAGCGTTGACAGGTCGAAAGGAAACACCATATATTTT.

V is TRBV6-1 and J is TRBJ1-2, with D perhaps TRBD1 (6 bases). The CDR3 extends over 13 amino acids. In germline, CDR1 is MNHNS, CDR2 SASEGT. Deletions cut 2 bases from V and 14 bases from J, with 18 bases between. The CDR3 region is CASSELGGGSETF. CDR3 nucleotide sequence: TGTGCCAGCAGTGAATTAGGGGGGGGATCTGAAACCTTC.

This clone has more than one count but fewer than ten. This sequence joins TRBV5-1 and TRBJ2-7; 8 bases fit TRBD2. The CDR3 has 16 amino acids. CDR1 and CDR2 from the germline V gene are SGHRS and YFSETQ. V dropped 2 bases and J dropped 5; count of bases not matched to a gene: 12. This CDR3 reads CASSLAGAAILHEQYF. CDR3 sequence (DNA): TGCGCCAGCAGCTTAGCGGGAGCGGCCATACTCCACGAGCAGTACTTC. Supplemented by reference TRBV5-1 and TRBJ2-7, the full variable domain reads KAGVTQTPRYLIKTRGQQVTLSCSPISGHRSVSWYQQTPGQGLQFLFEYFSETQRNKGNFPGRFSGRQFSNSRSEMNVSTLELGDSALYLCASSLAGAAILHEQYFGPGTRLTVT.

The J gene is TRBJ2-1, the V gene TRBV7-2; 8 bases map to TRBD1. CDR3 length: 13 amino acids. The germline CDR1 and CDR2 sequences are SGHTA and FQGNSA. J gave up 7 bases and V 3 bases, and 2 bases lay outside the gene matches. The CDR3 DNA follows: TGTGCCAGCAGCTTCAGGGGGCGAAATGAGCAGTTCTTC. This gives the protein CASSFRGRNEQFF.

This clone has only a few counts. J is TRBJ1-1 and V is TRBV28, with D hard to call. This CDR3 comprises 13 residues. Germline CDR1 MDHEN, CDR2 SYDVKM. V was clipped by 3 bases and J by 1 base, with 6 bases between them. The CDR3 region has the DNA TGTGCCAGCAGTTTTCCCCAGAACACTGAAGCTTTCTTT. It is translated as CASSFPQNTEAFF.

This clone was detected only a few times. This chain connects TRBV7-3 to TRBJ1-6, with 7 nucleotides matching TRBD1. Germline V gene data show CDR1 as SGHTA and CDR2 as FQGTGA. The CDR3 is 14 residues long. J lost 4 bases, V lost 5 bases, and 2 bases had no gene match. This CDR3 reads CASSETGYNSPLHF. CDR3 DNA: TGTGCCAGCAGCGAGACAGGGTATAATTCACCCCTCCACTTT.

A single count supports this clone. This chain joins TRBV5-1 and TRBJ1-1, with TRBD1 as a possible D gene (5 bases). This CDR3 is built from 14 residues. The V end lost 4 bases, the J end lost 4 bases, and 14 bases lay between the germline ends. Germline CDR1 reads SGHRS; CDR2 reads YFSETQ. The CDR3 sequence: CASSPSRVATEAFF. In DNA form, the CDR3 reads TGCGCCAGCAGCCCCAGCAGGGTGGCCACTGAAGCTTTCTTT. Full variable domain (missing parts from reference TRBV5-1 and TRBJ1-1): KAGVTQTPRYLIKTRGQQVTLSCSPISGHRSVSWYQQTPGQGLQFLFEYFSETQRNKGNFPGRFSGRQFSNSRSEMNVSTLELGDSALYLCASSPSRVATEAFFGQGTRLTVV.

This clone was seen just once. The CDR3 loop is CASSQATSALGANVLTF. For the CDR3, the DNA is TGTGCCAGCAGCCAGGCGACTAGTGCCCTTGGGGCCAACGTCCTGACTTTC. V gene TRBV3-1 (or the pseudogene TRBV3-2) combines with J gene TRBJ2-6, with a possible D match to TRBD2 (6 bases). This CDR3 spans 17 amino acids. CDR1 and CDR2 (germline): LGHDT, YNNKEL (reference sequence). V lost 3 bases and J lost 3, with 15 bases in between.

The genes are TRBV7-3 and TRBJ2-1; no clear D gene. Germline-derived CDR1 and CDR2 are SGHTA and FQGTGA. The germline V and J ends were trimmed by 0 bases and 5 bases, with 5 bases remaining between them. This CDR3 comprises 13 residues. CDR3 nucleotides: TGTGCCAGCAGCTTAACTCTCGACAATGAGCAGTTCTTC. It is translated as CASSLTLDNEQFF.

The V gene is TRBV9, the J gene TRBJ1-1; a weak D match, TRBD1 (6 bases). V was shortened by 3 bases and J by 5 bases, with 17 bases between the two germline ends. Germline CDR1 reads SGDLS; CDR2 reads YYNGEE. The CDR3 extends over 15 amino acids. The CDR3 spells CASSGYRVWWTEAFF. In DNA, the CDR3 is TGTGCCAGCAGCGGATACAGGGTTTGGTGGACTGAAGCTTTCTTT.

This clone appeared a few times. The rearrangement joins TRBV19 to TRBJ1-2; TRBD1 is a possible D gene (6 bases). The germline V gene encodes CDR1 LNHDA and CDR2 SQIVND (reference sequence). CDR3 length: 13 residues. V lost 5 bases and J 3 bases, leaving 10 bases between the germline ends. DNA of the CDR3: TGTGCCAGTAGTGGGGGCTGGGACTATGGCTACACCTTC. It specifies CASSGGWDYGYTF.

The CDR3 DNA sequence: TGTGCCAGCAGCTCGCCCGGGACAGGGATTTCCGAGCAGTACTTC. Translation: CASSSPGTGISEQYF. The rearrangement links TRBV27 to TRBJ2-7; 9 positions match TRBD1. V dropped 6 bases and J dropped 6; count of bases not matched to a gene: 12. CDR1 MNHEY and CDR2 SMNVEV come from the germline V gene (reference sequence). The CDR3 is 15 amino acids.

The chain recombines TRBV29-1 with TRBJ1-1; the D is unclear. V was trimmed by 1 base and J by 0 bases, leaving 6 bases between them. This CDR3 spans 13 amino acids. Germline V gene sequence: CDR1 SQVTM, CDR2 ANQGSEA. The CDR3 DNA is TGCAGCGTTGAAGGAGGGATGAACACTGAAGCTTTCTTT. The encoded protein is CSVEGGMNTEAFF.

This clone was counted a single time. The V gene is TRBV4-1, the J gene TRBJ1-5, with a possible D match to TRBD1 (5 bases). The germline CDR1 and CDR2 sequences are MGHRA and YSYEKL. The germline V and J ends were trimmed by 4 bases and 5 bases, with 30 bases remaining between them. The CDR3 sequence is 20 residues long. The CDR3 nucleotides read TGCGCCAGCAGCCCCCAGCGGGGCCCGAGTGCAGGTTGGGCGCATCAGCCCCAGCATTTT. Protein sequence: CASSPQRGPSAGWAHQPQHF.

In the case of this clone: The same CDR3 also results from other DNA sequences found in this sample. The rearrangement joins TRBV6-2 or TRBV6-3 to TRBJ1-5; perhaps TRBD1 as D (6 bases). The V gene lost 5 bases and the J gene lost 2 bases, with 7 bases spanning the gap. The germline gives CDR1 MNHEY, CDR2 SVGEGT. The CDR3 is 13 amino acids. This CDR3 is CASSRQGNQPQHF. CDR3 nucleotides: TGTGCCAGCAGTCGACAGGGCAATCAGCCCCAGCATTTT.

The rearrangement links TRBV28 to TRBJ1-1; 7 bases are a match to TRBD1. Germline CDR1 and CDR2: MDHEN and SYDVKM. The CDR3 runs 14 residues. V lost 6 bases to trimming and J lost 0 bases; unmatched junction nucleotides: 4. The CDR3 reads CASRGTAMNTEAFF. The DNA of the CDR3 is TGTGCCAGCAGAGGGACAGCCATGAACACTGAAGCTTTCTTT. Based on the CDR3 plus reference TRBV28 and TRBJ1-1, the full variable domain is DVKVTQSSRYLVKRTGEKVFLECVQDMDHENMFWYRQDPGLGLRLIYFSYDVKMKEKGDIPEGYSVSREKKERFSLILESASTNQTSMYLCASRGTAMNTEAFFGQGTRLTVV.

The chain combines TRBV30 with TRBJ1-6; 10 nucleotides agree with TRBD1. The germline V gene has CDR1 GTSNPN and CDR2 SVGIG (reference sequence). The J segment lost 9 bases and the V segment lost 0 bases, leaving 11 bases of the junction unmatched. The length of the CDR3 is 17 residues. The CDR3 region has the DNA TGTGCCTGGAGTGTAGGGGACAGGGGAGGTTTTCGTTCACCCCTCCACTTT. Protein product: CAWSVGDRGGFRSPLHF.

The chain uses TRBV11-3 and TRBJ1-3, with TRBD1 matching 7 bases. Looked up from germline, CDR1 is SGHNT and CDR2 is YENEEA. Germline trimming cut 3 bases from V and 0 bases from J; bases unmatched to any gene: 2. CDR3 length: 15 residues. The CDR3 nucleotides read TGTGCCAGCAGCTTTGGGACAGACTCTGGAAACACCATATATTTT. It translates to CASSFGTDSGNTIYF.

J is TRBJ2-5 and V is TRBV5-1; a possible D gene is TRBD2 (6 bases). In germline, CDR1 is SGHRS, CDR2 YFSETQ. The CDR3 has 14 residues. V lost 4 bases, J lost 7 bases, and 17 bases lay in between. The CDR3: CASSTIAVGGTQYF. CDR3 nucleotide sequence: TGCGCCAGCAGCACTATAGCGGTCGGTGGGACCCAGTACTTC. Filled out from reference TRBV5-1 and TRBJ2-5, the complete variable domain reads KAGVTQTPRYLIKTRGQQVTLSCSPISGHRSVSWYQQTPGQGLQFLFEYFSETQRNKGNFPGRFSGRQFSNSRSEMNVSTLELGDSALYLCASSTIAVGGTQYFGPGTRLLVL.